The 14 T cell receptor beta chains reported below all come from one sample, sequenced in a study of cytomegalovirus exposure and HLA in healthy donors (TCRdb year 2017). The method behind the library was the immunoSEQ multiplex PCR assay. For the multiplex PCR, a mixture combining 60 forward primers for TCR Vbeta segments and 13 reverse primers for TCR Jbeta segments was used. Drawn from immuneACCESS, this table holds only the in-frame rearrangements with V and J called that TCRdb kept. Clones are partly lost; checked studies trace under half to an unresolved V gene and leave the rest unexplained. For this sample the table gives over 150,000 clones, of which roughly 87% were detected only once. In total, the top ten clones hold about 0.9% of the sample. Sequencing was done on a sample of PBMCs. The receptors here all came from a woman in her thirties in good health and CMV-seronegative.

V usage is TRBV11-2 and J usage is TRBJ2-1; 11 bases agree with TRBD2. CDR3 length equals 15 residues. The germline V gene encodes CDR1 SGHAT and CDR2 FQNNGV. Trimming took 6 bases from V and 4 from J; bases not matched to a gene: 5. The CDR3 DNA follows: TGTGCCAGCAGACCTATAGCGGGAGGGTACAATGAGCAGTTCTTC. Amino acids: CASRPIAGGYNEQFF.

The CDR3 bases are TGTGCCAGCTCACCCTCGGGACTAGCGGACAATGAGCAGTTCTTC. It translates to CASSPSGLADNEQFF. This chain joins TRBV18 and TRBJ2-1; 11 bases agree with TRBD2. This CDR3 has 15 amino acids. The trim removed 3 bases at V and 5 bases at J, leaving 3 bases unmatched. Germline lookup yields CDR1 KGHSH and CDR2 LQKENI.

The chain links TRBV6-6 to TRBJ2-7; 7 positions agree with TRBD1. Losses at the gene ends were 6 bases for V and 0 bases for J; bases not matched to a gene: 5. Germline V gene data show CDR1 as MNHNY and CDR2 as SVGAGI (reference sequence). The CDR3 covers 14 residues. CDR3 region: CASRGTASSYEQYF. CDR3 nucleotides: TGTGCCAGCAGGGGGACAGCGAGCTCCTACGAGCAGTACTTC.

The rearrangement uses TRBV7-9 and TRBJ2-1; tentative D call: TRBD2 (5 bases). Germline CDR1 reads SEHNR; CDR2 reads FQNEAQ (reference sequence). Trimming took off 1 base at V and 4 bases at J, with 20 bases between the two ends. This CDR3 has 18 amino acids. This CDR3 is CASSLEEMFTRGYNEQFF. The CDR3, as DNA: TGTGCCAGCAGCTTAGAGGAGATGTTCACTAGAGGTTACAATGAGCAGTTCTTC. The entire variable domain, with the rest obtained from reference TRBV7-9 and TRBJ2-1, is as follows: DTGVSQNPRHKITKRGQNVTFRCDPISEHNRLYWYRQTLGQGPEFLTYFQNEAQLEKSRLLSDRFSAERPKGSFSTLEIQRTEQGDSAMYLCASSLEEMFTRGYNEQFFGPGTRLTVL.

This rearrangement joins TRBV7-2 to TRBJ2-1; 8 nucleotides match TRBD2. After removal of 2 bases from V and 0 bases from J, the junction contained 3 bases not matched to a gene. This CDR3 region has 16 residues. Germline CDR1 is SGHTA and CDR2 is FQGNSA. CDR3 DNA: TGTGCCAGCAGCTTAAAGGGACTAGGCTCCTACAATGAGCAGTTCTTC. This encodes CASSLKGLGSYNEQFF.

A few counts support this clone. The chain links TRBV7-2 to TRBJ1-5; D remains unclear. The V and J ends lost 4 bases and 5 bases respectively, with 12 bases between them. The length of the CDR3 is 14 residues. Germline CDR1 and CDR2: SGHTA and FQGNSA. The CDR3 bases are TGTGCCAGCAGCTCCCGGGGAATCGATCAGCCCCAGCATTTT. Protein: CASSSRGIDQPQHF. Full variable domain (missing parts from reference TRBV7-2 and TRBJ1-5): GAGVSQSPSNKVTEKGKDVELRCDPISGHTALYWYRQSLGQGLEFLIYFQGNSAPDKSGLPSDRFSAERTGGSVSTLTIQRTQQEDSAVYLCASSSRGIDQPQHFGDGTRLSIL.

The V gene is TRBV7-2, the J gene TRBJ2-3; no clear D. The V end was cut by 2 bases, the J end by 2 bases, with 8 bases between. The CDR3 spans 14 residues. Germline loops: CDR1 SGHTA, CDR2 FQGNSA. This CDR3 is CASSLTQSTDTQYF. Written as DNA, the CDR3 is TGTGCCAGCAGCTTAACCCAGTCCACAGATACGCAGTATTTT.

The rearrangement uses TRBV7-2 and TRBJ1-1, with D hard to call. Germline V gene data show CDR1 as SGHTA and CDR2 as FQGNSA. Trimming shortened V by 6 bases and J by 5 bases, and 13 bases separated the two germline ends. The CDR3 contains 13 residues. The CDR3 is CASSGRLLTEAFF. The CDR3 DNA follows: TGTGCCAGCAGTGGGCGATTGTTAACTGAAGCTTTCTTT.

V gene TRBV6-5 combines with J gene TRBJ1-2; tentatively, D is TRBD1 (5 bases). CDR1 and CDR2 (germline): MNHEY, SVGAGI. CDR3 length: 14 amino acids. Trimming stripped 6 bases from V and 4 bases from J, with 15 bases between. The CDR3 region is CASRATGVGYGYTF. The CDR3, as DNA: TGTGCCAGCAGAGCGACGGGGGTAGGCTATGGCTACACCTTC.

The J gene is TRBJ1-1, the V gene TRBV21-1. TRBV21-1 is shown as a pseudogene. CDR3 size: 13 residues. In DNA form, the CDR3 reads TGTGCCAGCAGCGCCTTGAGGAAGACTGAAGCTTTCTTT. Residues: CASSALRKTEAFF.

The genes are TRBV7-2 and TRBJ2-2, with D possibly matching TRBD1 (6 bases). The CDR3 spans 16 residues. Germline V gene sequence: CDR1 SGHTA, CDR2 FQGNSA. V lost 6 bases, J lost 0 bases, and 14 bases lay in between. The CDR3 loop reads CASRIQGRANTGELFF. The DNA for the CDR3 is TGTGCCAGCAGAATTCAGGGGCGGGCGAACACCGGGGAGCTGTTTTTT.

The rearrangement joins TRBV7-2 to TRBJ1-5; D might be TRBD1 (6 bases). Germline assignment: CDR1 SGHTA and CDR2 FQGNSA. This CDR3 spans 16 amino acids. Trimming took 5 bases from V and 2 from J, leaving 16 bases between them. In DNA form, the CDR3 reads TGTGCCAGCAGCGCGACAGGAGCAGAGCGCAATCAGCCCCAGCATTTT. This sequence encodes CASSATGAERNQPQHF.

The chain carries TRBV6-6 and TRBJ2-5; 7 nucleotides match TRBD2. Germline V CDR1 and CDR2: MNHNY, SVGAGI (reference sequence). The V segment lost 6 bases and the J segment 2 bases; nucleotides outside the gene matches: 3. This CDR3 contains 13 residues. For the CDR3, the DNA is TGTGCCAGCAGCGGGGGGACTCAAGAGACCCAGTACTTC. Amino acids: CASSGGTQETQYF.

This chain uses TRBV5-1 with TRBJ2-5; 9 bases line up with TRBD1. CDR1 SGHRS and CDR2 YFSETQ come from the germline V gene. This CDR3 contains 20 residues. The junction had 22 bases not matched to a gene; V was cut back by 3 bases and J by 4 bases. The CDR3 DNA follows: TGCGCCAGCAGCTCGTGGGTTCCGGACAGGGGCAAAAATAACGCAGAGACCCAGTACTTC. Its protein product is CASSSWVPDRGKNNAETQYF. Full variable domain (outside the CDR3, taken from reference TRBV5-1 and TRBJ2-5): KAGVTQTPRYLIKTRGQQVTLSCSPISGHRSVSWYQQTPGQGLQFLFEYFSETQRNKGNFPGRFSGRQFSNSRSEMNVSTLELGDSALYLCASSSWVPDRGKNNAETQYFGPGTRLLVL.